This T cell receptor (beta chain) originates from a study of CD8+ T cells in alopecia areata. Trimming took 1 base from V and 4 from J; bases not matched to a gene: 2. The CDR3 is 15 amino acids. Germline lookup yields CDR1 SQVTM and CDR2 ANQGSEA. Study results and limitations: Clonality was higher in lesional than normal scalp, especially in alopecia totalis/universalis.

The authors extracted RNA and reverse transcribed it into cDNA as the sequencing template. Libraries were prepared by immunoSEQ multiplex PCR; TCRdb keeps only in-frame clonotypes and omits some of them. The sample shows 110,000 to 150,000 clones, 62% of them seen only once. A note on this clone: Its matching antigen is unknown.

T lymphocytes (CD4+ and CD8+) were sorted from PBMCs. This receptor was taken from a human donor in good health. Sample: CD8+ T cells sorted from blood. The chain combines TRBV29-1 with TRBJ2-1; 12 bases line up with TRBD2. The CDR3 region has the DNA TGCAGCGTTGAAGGACTAGCGGGAGTTTACAATGAGCAGTTCTTC. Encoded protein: CSVEGLAGVYNEQFF.